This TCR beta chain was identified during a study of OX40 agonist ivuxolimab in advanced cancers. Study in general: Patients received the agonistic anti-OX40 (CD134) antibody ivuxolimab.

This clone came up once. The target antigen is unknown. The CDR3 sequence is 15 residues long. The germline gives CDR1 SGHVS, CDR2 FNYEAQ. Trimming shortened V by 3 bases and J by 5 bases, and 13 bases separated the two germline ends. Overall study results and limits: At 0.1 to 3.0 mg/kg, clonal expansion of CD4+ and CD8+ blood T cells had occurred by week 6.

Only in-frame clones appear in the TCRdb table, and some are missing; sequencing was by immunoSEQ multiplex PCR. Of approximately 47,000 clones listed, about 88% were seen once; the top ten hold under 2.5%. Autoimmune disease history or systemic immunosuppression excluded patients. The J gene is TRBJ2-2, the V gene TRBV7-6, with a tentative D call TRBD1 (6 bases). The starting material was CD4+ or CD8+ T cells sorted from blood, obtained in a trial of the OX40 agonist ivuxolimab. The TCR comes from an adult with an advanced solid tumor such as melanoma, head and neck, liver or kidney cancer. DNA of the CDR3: TGTGCCAGCAGCTTGGGCCCCAGGGGTACCGGGGAGCTGTTTTTT. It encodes CASSLGPRGTGELFF.